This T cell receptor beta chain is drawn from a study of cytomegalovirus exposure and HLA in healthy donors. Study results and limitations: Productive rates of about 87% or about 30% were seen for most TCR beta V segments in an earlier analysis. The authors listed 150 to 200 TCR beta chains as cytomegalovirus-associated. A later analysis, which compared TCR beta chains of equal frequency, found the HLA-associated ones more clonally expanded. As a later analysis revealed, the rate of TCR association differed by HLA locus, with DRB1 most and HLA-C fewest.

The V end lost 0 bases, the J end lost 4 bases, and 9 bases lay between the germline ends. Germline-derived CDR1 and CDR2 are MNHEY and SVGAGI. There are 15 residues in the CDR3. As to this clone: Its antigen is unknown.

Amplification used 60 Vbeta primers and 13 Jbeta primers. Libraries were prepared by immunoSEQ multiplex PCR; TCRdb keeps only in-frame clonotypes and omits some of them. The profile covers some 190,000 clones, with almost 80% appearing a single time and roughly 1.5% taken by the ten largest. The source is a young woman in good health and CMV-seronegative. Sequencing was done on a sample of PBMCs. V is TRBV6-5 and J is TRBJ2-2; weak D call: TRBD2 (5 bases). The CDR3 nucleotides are TGTGCCAGCAGTTACTCCCTAGCCACCACCGGGGAGCTGTTTTTT. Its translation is CASSYSLATTGELFF.